The clone carrying this T cell receptor (beta chain) occurred many times. Its antigen is as yet unknown. One end of the junction is discordant with germline, which a read error may explain. The record originates from a study of T-cell memory formation after mild COVID-19. Study outcomes and limitations: Researchers found some responding clones in pre-infection memory, a sign that cross-reactive memory joined. Among CD4+ contracting clones, most were CM and EM, and CD8+ ones EMRA. A second wave expanding day 15 to 37 was CD4+-biased; contracting clones were balanced.

Via MiXCR, TCRdb re-called the 5' RACE reads, giving one row per CDR3 protein. The sample has around 320,000 distinct CDR3 sequences, 14% seen once. The CDR3 sequence is 11 residues long. The genes are TRBV12-3 or TRBV12-4 and TRBJ2-1; possible D gene TRBD1, 6 bases. Sequencing was carried out using PBMCs or a T cell subset sorted from them (not recorded which). The clonotype was recovered from a man aged 18 to 29 who had mild COVID-19 (a few samples of this study predate the infection). Cell type and time point are not known. CDR3 coding DNA: TGTGCCAGCAGTTCCCGGGACAAAGATACCTTC. Translating it yields CASSSRDKDTF.